Listed here are 6 T cell receptor beta chains from one sample, sequenced in a study of neoadjuvant anti-PD-1 for oral cavity cancer. Time point of the sample: after neoadjuvant nivolumab, at surgical resection. Generated by immunoSEQ multiplex PCR, the TCRdb table keeps only in-frame clones and is missing some. The table shows 6,500 to 10,000 clones, with less than 75% occurring only once. The sample in question was PBMCs, obtained after nivolumab (anti-PD-1) treatment. These TCRs come from a person aged 35-79 years with oral cavity squamous cell carcinoma.

V and J are TRBV6-6 and TRBJ1-5, with D hard to call. Trimming took 0 bases from V and 9 from J, leaving 6 bases between them. Germline V gene lookup returns CDR1 MNHNY and CDR2 SVGAGI (reference sequence). This CDR3 has 12 amino acids. CDR3 bases: TGTGCCAGCAGTTACTCCGAGGGGCCCCAGCATTTT. Its protein is CASSYSEGPQHF.

The rearrangement joins TRBV19 to TRBJ2-7; 12 bases map to TRBD2. The trim removed 4 bases at V and 3 bases at J, leaving 1 base unmatched. The CDR3 extends over 14 amino acids. Germline V lookup: CDR1 LNHDA, CDR2 SQIVND (reference sequence). The CDR3 region is CASSRTSGVYEQYF. CDR3 nucleotide sequence: TGTGCCAGTAGTAGGACTAGCGGGGTCTACGAGCAGTACTTC.

The rearrangement uses TRBV5-1 and TRBJ2-3, with 9 bases matching TRBD1. Germline CDR1 SGHRS, CDR2 YFSETQ. With V trimmed by 5 bases and J by 4 bases, 5 bases remained unmatched. The CDR3 runs to 14 residues. CDR3 residues: CASRYGQGSDTQYF. The CDR3 DNA is TGCGCCAGCAGATACGGACAGGGGTCAGATACGCAGTATTTT.

This clone was seen only a few times. The V gene is TRBV30, the J gene TRBJ1-5; maybe TRBD1 (5 bases). CDR3 length: 14 amino acids. Trimming stripped 2 bases from V and 6 bases from J, with 14 bases between. From germline, CDR1 is GTSNPN and CDR2 SVGIG (reference sequence). CDR3 DNA: TGTGCCTGGAGTAAAGGGGTCGGGAGTCAGCCCCAGCATTTT. It specifies CAWSKGVGSQPQHF.

Only a few counts were recorded for this clone. This chain connects TRBV19 to TRBJ1-2, with D unclear. V shed 3 bases and J shed 4 bases, with 15 bases lying between them. CDR1 is LNHDA and CDR2 is SQIVND in the germline V gene (reference sequence). The CDR3 is 15 amino acids. The DNA of the CDR3 is TGTGCCAGTAGTATTTTGCCCCAAGGGAGCTATGGCTACACCTTC. It codes for CASSILPQGSYGYTF.

J is TRBJ1-6 and V is TRBV7-2; D unclear. Germline values: CDR1 SGHTA, CDR2 FQGNSA. The length of the CDR3 is 12 residues. The V gene lost 1 base and the J gene lost 10 bases, with 5 bases spanning the gap. The CDR3 DNA follows: TGTGCCAGCAGCTTAGGGGGATCACCCCTCCACTTT. Translation gives CASSLGGSPLHF. Looking up the rest from reference TRBV7-2 and TRBJ1-6 gives the full variable domain: GAGVSQSPSNKVTEKGKDVELRCDPISGHTALYWYRQSLGQGLEFLIYFQGNSAPDKSGLPSDRFSAERTGGSVSTLTIQRTQQEDSAVYLCASSLGGSPLHFGNGTRLTVT.